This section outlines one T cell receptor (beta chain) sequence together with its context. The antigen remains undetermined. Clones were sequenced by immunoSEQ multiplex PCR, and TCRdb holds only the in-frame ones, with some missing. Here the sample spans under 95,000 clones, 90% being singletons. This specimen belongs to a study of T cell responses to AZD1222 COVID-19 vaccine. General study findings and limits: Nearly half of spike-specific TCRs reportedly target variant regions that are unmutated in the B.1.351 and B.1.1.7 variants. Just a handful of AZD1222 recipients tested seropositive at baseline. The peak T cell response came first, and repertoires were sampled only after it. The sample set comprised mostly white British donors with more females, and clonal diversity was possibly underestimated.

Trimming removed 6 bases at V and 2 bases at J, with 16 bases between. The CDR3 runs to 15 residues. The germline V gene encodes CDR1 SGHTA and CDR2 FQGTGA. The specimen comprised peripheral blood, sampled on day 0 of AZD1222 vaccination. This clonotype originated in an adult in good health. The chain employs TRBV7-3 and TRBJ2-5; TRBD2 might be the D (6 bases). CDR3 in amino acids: CASRLTPRDQETQYF. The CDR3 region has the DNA TGTGCCAGCAGACTAACCCCGCGGGATCAAGAGACCCAGTACTTC. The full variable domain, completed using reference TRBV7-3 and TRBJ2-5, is GAGVSQTPSNKVTEKGKYVELRCDPISGHTALYWYRQSLGQGPEFLIYFQGTGAADDSGLPNDRFFAVRPEGSVSTLKIQRTERGDSAVYLCASRLTPRDQETQYFGPGTRLLVL.